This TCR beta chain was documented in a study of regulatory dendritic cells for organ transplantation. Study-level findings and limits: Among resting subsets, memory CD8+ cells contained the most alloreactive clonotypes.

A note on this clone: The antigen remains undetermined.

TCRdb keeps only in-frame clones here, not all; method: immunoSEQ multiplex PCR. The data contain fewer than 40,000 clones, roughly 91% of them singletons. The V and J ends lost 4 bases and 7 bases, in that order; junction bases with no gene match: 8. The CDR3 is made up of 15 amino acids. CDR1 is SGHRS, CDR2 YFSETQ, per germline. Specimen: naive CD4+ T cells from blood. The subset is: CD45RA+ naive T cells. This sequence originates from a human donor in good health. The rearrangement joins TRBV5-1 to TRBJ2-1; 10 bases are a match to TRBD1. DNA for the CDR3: TGCGCCAGCAGCATACCCGGGACAGGGGATAATGAGCAGTTCTTC. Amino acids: CASSIPGTGDNEQFF.